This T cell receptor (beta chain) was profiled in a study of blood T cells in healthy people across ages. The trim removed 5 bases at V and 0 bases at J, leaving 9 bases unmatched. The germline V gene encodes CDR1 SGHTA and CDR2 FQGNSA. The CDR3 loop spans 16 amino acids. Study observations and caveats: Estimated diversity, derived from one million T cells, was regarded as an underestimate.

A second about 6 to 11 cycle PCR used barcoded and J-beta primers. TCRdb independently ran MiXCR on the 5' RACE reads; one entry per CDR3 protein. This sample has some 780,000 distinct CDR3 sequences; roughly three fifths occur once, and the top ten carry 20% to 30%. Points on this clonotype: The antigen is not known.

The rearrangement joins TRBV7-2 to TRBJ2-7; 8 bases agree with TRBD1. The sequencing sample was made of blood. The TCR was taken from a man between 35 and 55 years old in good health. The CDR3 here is CASSRARDRSSYEQYF. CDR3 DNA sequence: TGTGCCAGCAGCCGAGCCAGGGACAGGAGCTCCTACGAGCAGTACTTC.